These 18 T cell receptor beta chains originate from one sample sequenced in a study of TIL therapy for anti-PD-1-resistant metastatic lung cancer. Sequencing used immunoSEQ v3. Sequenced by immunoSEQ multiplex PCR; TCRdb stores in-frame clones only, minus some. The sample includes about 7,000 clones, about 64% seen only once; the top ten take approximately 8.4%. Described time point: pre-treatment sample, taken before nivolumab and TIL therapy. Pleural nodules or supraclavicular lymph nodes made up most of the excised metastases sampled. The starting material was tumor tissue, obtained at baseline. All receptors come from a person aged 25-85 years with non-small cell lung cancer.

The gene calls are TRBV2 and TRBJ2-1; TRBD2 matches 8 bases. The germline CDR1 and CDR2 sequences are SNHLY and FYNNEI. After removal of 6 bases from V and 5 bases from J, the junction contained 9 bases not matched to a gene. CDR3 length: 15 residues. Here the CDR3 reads CASRPRAGGNNEQFF. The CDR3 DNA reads TGTGCCAGCAGACCCCGGGCGGGGGGTAACAATGAGCAGTTCTTC.

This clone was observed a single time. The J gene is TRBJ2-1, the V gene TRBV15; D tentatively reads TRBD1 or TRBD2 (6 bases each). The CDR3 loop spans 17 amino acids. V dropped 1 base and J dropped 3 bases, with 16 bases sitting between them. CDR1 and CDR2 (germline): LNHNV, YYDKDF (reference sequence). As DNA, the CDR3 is TGTGCCACCAGCAGAGCCTCGGGGGCCTCAATCTACAATGAGCAGTTCTTC. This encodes CATSRASGASIYNEQFF. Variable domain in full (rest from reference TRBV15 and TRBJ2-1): DAMVIQNPRYQVTQFGKPVTLSCSQTLNHNVMYWYQQKSSQAPKLLFHYYDKDFNNEADTPDNFQSRRPNTSFCFLDIRSPGLGDTAMYLCATSRASGASIYNEQFFGPGTRLTVL.

This chain's CDR3 is CASSWGRNTEAFF. The CDR3 DNA is TGTGCCAGCAGTTGGGGACGGAACACTGAAGCTTTCTTT. This sequence joins TRBV5-8 and TRBJ1-1; maybe TRBD1 (5 bases). The V gene lost 5 bases and the J gene lost 1 base, with 9 bases spanning the gap. Germline CDR1 is SGHTS and CDR2 is YDEGEE. The CDR3 is 13 amino acids. Together with reference TRBV5-8 and TRBJ1-1, the CDR3 gives the full variable domain: EAGVTQSPTHLIKTRGQQATLRCSPISGHTSVYWYQQALGLGLQFLLWYDEGEERNRGNFPPRFSGRQFPNYSSELNVNALELEDSALYLCASSWGRNTEAFFGQGTRLTVV.

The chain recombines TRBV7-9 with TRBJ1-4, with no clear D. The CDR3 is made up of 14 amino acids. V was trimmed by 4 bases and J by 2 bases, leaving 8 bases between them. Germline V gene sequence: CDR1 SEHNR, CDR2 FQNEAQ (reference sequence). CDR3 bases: TGTGCCAGCAGCTGGCCACCCACTAATGAAAAACTGTTTTTT. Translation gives CASSWPPTNEKLFF.

CDR3 loop: CASSLFVATGELFF. The CDR3 nucleotides are TGTGCCAGCAGCTTATTCGTCGCCACCGGGGAGCTGTTTTTT. The chain has TRBV7-8 and TRBJ2-2; D gene ambiguous. CDR3 size: 14 residues. The ends were cut back, 2 bases at V and 4 bases at J, with 8 bases in the middle. The V gene's germline CDR1 is SGHVS and CDR2 FQNEAQ.

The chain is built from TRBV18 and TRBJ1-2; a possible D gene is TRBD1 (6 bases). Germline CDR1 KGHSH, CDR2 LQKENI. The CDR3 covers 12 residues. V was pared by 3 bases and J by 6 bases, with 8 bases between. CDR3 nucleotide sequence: TGTGCCAGCTCACCCAACAGGGATGGCTACACCTTC. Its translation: CASSPNRDGYTF. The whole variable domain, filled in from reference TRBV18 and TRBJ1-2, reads NAGVMQNPRHLVRRRGQEARLRCSPMKGHSHVYWYRQLPEEGLKFMVYLQKENIIDESGMPKERFSAEFPKEGPSILRIQQVVRGDSAAYFCASSPNRDGYTFGSGTRLTVV.

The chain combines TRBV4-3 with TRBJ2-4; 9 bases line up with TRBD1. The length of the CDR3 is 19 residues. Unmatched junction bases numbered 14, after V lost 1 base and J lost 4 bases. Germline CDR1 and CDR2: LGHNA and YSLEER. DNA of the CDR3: TGCGCCAGCAGCCAAGGGCCTCCGGGACAGGGCTCTCCTAAAAACATTCAGTACTTC. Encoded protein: CASSQGPPGQGSPKNIQYF.

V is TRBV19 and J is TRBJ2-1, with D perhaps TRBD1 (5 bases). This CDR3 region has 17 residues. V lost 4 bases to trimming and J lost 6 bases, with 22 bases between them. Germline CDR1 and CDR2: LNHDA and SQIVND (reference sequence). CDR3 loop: CASSTVKNSGLVNEQFF. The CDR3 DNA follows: TGTGCCAGTAGTACGGTCAAGAACTCAGGGTTGGTCAATGAGCAGTTCTTC.

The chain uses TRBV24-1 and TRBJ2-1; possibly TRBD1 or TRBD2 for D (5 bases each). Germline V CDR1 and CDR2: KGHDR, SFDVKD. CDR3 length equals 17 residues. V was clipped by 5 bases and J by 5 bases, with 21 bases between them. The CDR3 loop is CATSAFGTGKRNNEQFF. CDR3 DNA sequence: TGTGCCACCAGTGCCTTCGGGACGGGGAAACGAAACAATGAGCAGTTCTTC.

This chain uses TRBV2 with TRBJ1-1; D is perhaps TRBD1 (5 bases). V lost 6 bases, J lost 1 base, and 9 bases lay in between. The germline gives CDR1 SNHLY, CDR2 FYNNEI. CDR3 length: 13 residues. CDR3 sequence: CASRGGENTEAFF. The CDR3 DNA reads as TGTGCCAGCAGGGGGGGGGAGAACACTGAAGCTTTCTTT. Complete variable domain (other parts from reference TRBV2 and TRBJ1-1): EPEVTQTPSHQVTQMGQEVILRCVPISNHLYFYWYRQILGQKVEFLVSFYNNEISEKSEIFDDQFSVERPDGSNFTLKIRSTKLEDSAMYFCASRGGENTEAFFGQGTRLTVV.

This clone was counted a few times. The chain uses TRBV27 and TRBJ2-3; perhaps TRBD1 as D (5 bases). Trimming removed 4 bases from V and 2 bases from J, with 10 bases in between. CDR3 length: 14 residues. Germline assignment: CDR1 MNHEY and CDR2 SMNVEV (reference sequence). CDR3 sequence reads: CASSWQGFTDTQYF. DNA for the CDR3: TGTGCCAGCAGTTGGCAGGGATTCACAGATACGCAGTATTTT.

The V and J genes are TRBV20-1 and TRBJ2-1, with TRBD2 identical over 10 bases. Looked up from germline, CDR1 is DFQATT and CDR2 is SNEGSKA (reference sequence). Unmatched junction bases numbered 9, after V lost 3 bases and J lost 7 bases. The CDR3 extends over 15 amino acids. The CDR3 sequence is CSASVPSGSNNEQFF. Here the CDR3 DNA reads TGCAGTGCTAGTGTACCTAGCGGGAGTAATAATGAGCAGTTCTTC.

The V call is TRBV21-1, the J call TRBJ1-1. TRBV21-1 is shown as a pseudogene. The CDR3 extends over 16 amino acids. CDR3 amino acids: CASRTAQLHNRTEAFF. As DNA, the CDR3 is TGTGCCAGCAGGACTGCACAGCTACACAATCGCACTGAAGCTTTCTTT.

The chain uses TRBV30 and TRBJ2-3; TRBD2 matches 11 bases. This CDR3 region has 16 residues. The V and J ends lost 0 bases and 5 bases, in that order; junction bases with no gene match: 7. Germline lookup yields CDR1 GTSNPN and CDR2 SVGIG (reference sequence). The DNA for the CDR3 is TGTGCCTGGAGTGTAAATAGCGGGGGGGCCAAAGATACGCAGTATTTT. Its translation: CAWSVNSGGAKDTQYF.

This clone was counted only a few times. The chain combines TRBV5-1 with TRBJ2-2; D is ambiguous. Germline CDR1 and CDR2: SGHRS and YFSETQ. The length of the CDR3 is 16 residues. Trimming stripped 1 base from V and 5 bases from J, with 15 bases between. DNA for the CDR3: TGCGCCAGCAGCTTGCTCCCCCCGGGTCGGACCGGGGAGCTGTTTTTT. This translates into CASSLLPPGRTGELFF. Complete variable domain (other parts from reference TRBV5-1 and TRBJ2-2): KAGVTQTPRYLIKTRGQQVTLSCSPISGHRSVSWYQQTPGQGLQFLFEYFSETQRNKGNFPGRFSGRQFSNSRSEMNVSTLELGDSALYLCASSLLPPGRTGELFFGEGSRLTVL.

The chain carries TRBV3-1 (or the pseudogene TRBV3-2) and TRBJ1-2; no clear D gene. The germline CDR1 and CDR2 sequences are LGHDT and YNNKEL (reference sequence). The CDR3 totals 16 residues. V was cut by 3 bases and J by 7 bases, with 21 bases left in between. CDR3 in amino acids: CASSQRPSRAGGGYTF. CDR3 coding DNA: TGTGCCAGCAGCCAGCGCCCTAGTCGGGCGGGAGGTGGCTACACCTTC.

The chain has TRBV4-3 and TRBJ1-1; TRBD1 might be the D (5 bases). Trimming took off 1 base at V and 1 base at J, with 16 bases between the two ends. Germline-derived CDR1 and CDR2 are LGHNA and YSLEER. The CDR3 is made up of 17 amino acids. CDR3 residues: CASSQGGAGSTNTEAFF. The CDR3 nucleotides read TGCGCCAGCAGCCAAGGGGGCGCCGGTTCGACGAACACTGAAGCTTTCTTT.

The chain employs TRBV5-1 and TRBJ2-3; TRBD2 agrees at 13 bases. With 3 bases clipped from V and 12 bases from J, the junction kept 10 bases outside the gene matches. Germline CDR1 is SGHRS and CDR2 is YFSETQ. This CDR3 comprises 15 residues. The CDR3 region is CASSWSGTSGNLQYF. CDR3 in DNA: TGCGCCAGCAGCTGGTCCGGGACTAGCGGGAACCTACAGTATTTT.